This T cell receptor beta chain was sequenced in a study of shared clonotypes between healthy human individuals. Study-level information: Ranging from 18 to 49 in age, donors were a couple of women and a few men. Whole-study findings and limits: The represented genetic and exposure-history diversity was limited by the small number of donors.

Produced via immunoSEQ multiplex PCR; TCRdb's table is partial and in-frame only. The data contain approximately 440,000 clones, roughly four fifths of them singletons. Remarks on this clone: Antigen specificity is unknown. Other DNA sequences in the sample encode the same CDR3.

Donors, without exception, were Caucasian adults residing in Nashville, Tennessee. The CDR3 runs 12 residues. Trimming removed 6 bases at V and 0 bases at J, with 6 bases between. Germline V CDR1 and CDR2: ENHRY, SYGVKD. Sequencing was performed on PBMCs. This receptor was taken from a woman between 35 and 50 years old in good health. Some clones in this sample may be carry-over from other donors' samples. The V gene is TRBV10-3, the J gene TRBJ2-7, with D hard to call. The CDR3 coding sequence is TGTGCCATCAGCGGCGACTCCTACGAGCAGTACTTC. It is translated as CAISGDSYEQYF.